The rows below give T cell receptor beta chains drawn from one sample of a study of blood T cells in healthy people across ages. TCRdb reprocessed the 5' RACE reads with MiXCR, giving one entry per CDR3 protein. Here the sample spans hundreds of thousands of distinct CDR3 sequences, 29% being singletons. The sample was blood. The receptors here all came from a woman aged 80 or older in good health. The CDR3 runs from the conserved cysteine through the conserved F or W. Each record gives: clone size, D gene, V gene, J gene, CDR3 protein, CDR3 DNA. The D gene is left open where the match is weak. The size entry is marked missing in some rows and otherwise reads once, few, many or a size class.

size: many
D: TRBD1
V: TRBV15
J: TRBJ1-2
CDR3: CATTSDRAGYTF
DNA: TGTGCCACCACCTCCGACAGGGCCGGCTACACCTTC

size: many
D: -
V: TRBV18
J: TRBJ2-5
CDR3: CASSLSRGVETQYF
DNA: TGTGCCAGCTCGCTGTCCCGAGGGGTAGAGACCCAGTACTTC

size: few
D: -
V: TRBV12-3/TRBV12-4
J: TRBJ1-1
CDR3: CASSLGGMVTEAFF
DNA: TGTGCCAGCAGTTTAGGGGGGATGGTAACTGAAGCTTTCTTT

size: many
D: -
V: TRBV7-2
J: TRBJ2-5
CDR3: CASSAVGQGTGETQYF
DNA: TGTGCCAGCAGCGCCGTGGGGCAGGGGACGGGGGAGACCCAGTACTTC

size: many
D: -
V: TRBV6-2/TRBV6-3
J: TRBJ1-2
CDR3: CASSYGPRNYGYTF
DNA: TGTGCCAGCAGTTACGGACCAAGAAACTATGGCTACACCTTC

size: -
D: -
V: TRBV12-3/TRBV12-4
J: TRBJ1-4
CDR3: CASSRSALGNEKLFF
DNA: TGTGCCAGCAGTCGCTCTGCGCTCGGCAATGAAAAACTGTTTTTT

size: many
D: TRBD2
V: TRBV7-2
J: TRBJ2-3
CDR3: CASNLGLAGGTDTQYF
DNA: TGTGCCAGCAACCTAGGGCTAGCGGGGGGCACAGATACGCAGTATTTT

size: many
D: -
V: TRBV6-2/TRBV6-3
J: TRBJ2-2
CDR3: CASTPFGGTGELFF
DNA: TGTGCCAGCACCCCTTTCGGGGGAACCGGGGAGCTGTTTTTT

size: -
D: -
V: TRBV4-2
J: TRBJ1-2
CDR3: CASSQGMMGGYTF
DNA: TGTGCCAGCAGCCAAGGGATGATGGGTGGCTACACCTTC

size: -
D: -
V: TRBV7-9
J: TRBJ2-3
CDR3: CASSSRIDRKGATDTQYF
DNA: TGTGCCAGCAGCTCACGTATCGACCGAAAAGGAGCGACGGATACGCAGTATTTT

size: many
D: -
V: TRBV9
J: TRBJ2-5
CDR3: CASSTGPGSEETQYF
DNA: TGTGCCAGCAGTACGGGACCAGGCAGCGAAGAGACCCAGTACTTC

size: -
D: -
V: TRBV6-1
J: TRBJ1-2
CDR3: CASSPQGQGGYTF
DNA: TGTGCCAGCAGCCCCCAAGGGCAGGGGGGCTACACCTTC

size: many
D: TRBD1
V: TRBV6-5
J: TRBJ1-2
CDR3: CASTNLGQGASRGYTF
DNA: TGTGCCAGCACCAATCTTGGACAGGGGGCGAGTCGGGGCTACACCTTC

size: many
D: TRBD1
V: TRBV10-3
J: TRBJ1-2
CDR3: CAIGGQDSNYGYTF
DNA: TGTGCCATCGGGGGACAGGATTCTAACTATGGCTACACCTTC

size: -
D: -
V: TRBV7-2
J: TRBJ2-5
CDR3: CASRVGWETQYF
DNA: TGTGCCAGCAGGGTCGGTTGGGAGACCCAGTACTTC

size: many
D: -
V: TRBV7-2
J: TRBJ1-5
CDR3: CASSRGQGHNQPQHF
DNA: TGTGCCAGCAGCCGGGGCCAGGGACACAATCAGCCCCAGCATTTT

size: few
D: -
V: TRBV7-2
J: TRBJ2-1
CDR3: CANSLVTRSEQFF
DNA: TGTGCCAACAGCTTAGTAACCCGAAGCGAGCAGTTCTTC

size: -
D: -
V: TRBV7-2
J: TRBJ1-1
CDR3: CASNLHREAFF
DNA: TGTGCCAGCAACCTCCACAGGGAAGCTTTCTTT

size: -
D: TRBD1
V: TRBV14
J: TRBJ2-2
CDR3: CASSQGQGVAGELFF
DNA: TGTGCCAGCAGCCAAGGACAGGGAGTCGCCGGGGAGCTGTTTTTT

size: many
D: -
V: TRBV5-1
J: TRBJ2-7
CDR3: CASSLASREQYF
DNA: TGCGCCAGCAGCTTGGCTTCGAGGGAGCAGTACTTC

size: many
D: -
V: TRBV7-2
J: TRBJ2-5
CDR3: CASGGDIYKETQYF
DNA: TGTGCCAGCGGGGGGGACATTTACAAAGAGACCCAGTACTTC

size: many
D: TRBD1
V: TRBV20-1
J: TRBJ2-7
CDR3: CSANGQGAMSAEQYF
DNA: TGCAGTGCAAACGGACAGGGGGCTATGAGTGCCGAGCAGTACTTC

size: few
D: TRBD1
V: TRBV14
J: TRBJ1-6
CDR3: CASSHRGQNSPLHF
DNA: TGTGCCAGCAGCCACAGGGGGCAAAATTCACCCCTCCACTTT

size: -
D: -
V: TRBV4-2
J: TRBJ1-1
CDR3: CAGSQDAAGPWGTEAFF
DNA: TGTGCCGGCAGCCAAGATGCGGCGGGACCTTGGGGCACTGAAGCTTTCTTT

size: many
D: -
V: TRBV28
J: TRBJ2-1
CDR3: CASSLAPSGNEQFF
DNA: TGTGCCAGCAGTTTAGCCCCGAGTGGCAATGAGCAGTTCTTC

size: few
D: -
V: TRBV9
J: TRBJ1-1
CDR3: CASSVEARGNTEAFF
DNA: TGTGCCAGCAGCGTAGAGGCCAGGGGGAACACTGAAGCTTTCTTT

size: many
D: TRBD2
V: TRBV7-6
J: TRBJ2-1
CDR3: CASSPLLLAGGYRDEQFF
DNA: TGTGCCAGCAGCCCTTTACTACTAGCGGGGGGTTATCGGGATGAGCAGTTCTTC

size: many
D: -
V: TRBV7-9
J: TRBJ2-7
CDR3: CASSLFSYEQYF
DNA: TGTGCCAGCAGCTTATTTTCCTACGAGCAGTACTTC

size: -
D: -
V: TRBV20-1
J: TRBJ2-7
CDR3: CSARLGSTFYNEQYF
DNA: TGCAGTGCTAGACTTGGGTCCACCTTCTACAATGAGCAGTACTTC

size: -
D: TRBD1
V: TRBV7-8
J: TRBJ2-2
CDR3: CASSEGQFDTGELFF
DNA: TGTGCCAGCAGCGAGGGACAGTTTGACACCGGGGAGCTGTTTTTT

size: many
D: -
V: TRBV20-1
J: TRBJ2-7
CDR3: CSARGIARAGYEQYF
DNA: TGCAGTGCTAGAGGGATAGCGAGGGCAGGATACGAGCAGTACTTC

size: many
D: TRBD2
V: TRBV9
J: TRBJ2-3
CDR3: CASSALRGAGGVDTQYF
DNA: TGTGCCAGCAGCGCTTTAAGGGGAGCGGGGGGAGTAGATACGCAGTATTTT

size: -
D: TRBD2
V: TRBV20-1
J: TRBJ2-5
CDR3: CGAPGRLAGGNVGETQYF
DNA: TGCGGTGCCCCCGGGAGACTAGCGGGGGGGAACGTCGGAGAGACCCAGTACTTC

size: many
D: TRBD1
V: TRBV20-1
J: TRBJ1-2
CDR3: CSASKGGSNYGYTF
DNA: TGCAGTGCTAGTAAAGGGGGCAGTAACTATGGCTACACCTTC

size: many
D: -
V: TRBV6-2/TRBV6-3
J: TRBJ2-3
CDR3: CASSYGSRTDTQYF
DNA: TGTGCCAGCAGTTACGGGAGCCGCACAGATACGCAGTATTTT

size: many
D: TRBD2
V: TRBV7-7
J: TRBJ2-1
CDR3: CASSPGTSGGAGVEQFF
DNA: TGTGCCAGCAGCCCCGGGACTAGCGGGGGGGCCGGGGTTGAGCAGTTCTTC

size: -
D: -
V: TRBV18
J: TRBJ1-5
CDR3: CASSPGAASNQPQHF
DNA: TGTGCCAGCTCACCAGGGGCAGCCAGCAATCAGCCCCAGCATTTT

size: -
D: TRBD2
V: TRBV3-1
J: TRBJ2-2
CDR3: CASSPGTSGGANTGELFF
DNA: TGTGCCAGCAGCCCCGGGACTAGCGGGGGGGCTAACACCGGGGAGCTGTTTTTT

size: -
D: -
V: TRBV12-3/TRBV12-4
J: TRBJ2-3
CDR3: CASSYSGVTADTQYF
DNA: TGTGCCAGCAGCTATAGCGGAGTGACCGCAGATACGCAGTATTTC

size: few
D: TRBD2
V: TRBV28
J: TRBJ2-7
CDR3: CASSMRGGLYYEQYF
DNA: TGTGCCAGCAGTATGCGGGGGGGCTTGTACTACGAGCAGTACTTC

size: -
D: -
V: TRBV19
J: TRBJ2-5
CDR3: CASTSGQETQYF
DNA: TGTGCCAGTACCAGCGGTCAAGAGACCCAGTACTTC

size: -
D: -
V: TRBV20-1
J: TRBJ2-1
CDR3: CSAALCNEQFF
DNA: TGCAGTGCGGCACTCTGCAATGAGCAGTTCTTC

size: once
D: -
V: TRBV6-2/TRBV6-3
J: TRBJ2-4
CDR3: CASSYGRIQYF
DNA: TGTGCCAGCAGTTATGGGCGGATTCAGTACTTC

size: -
D: -
V: TRBV4-2
J: TRBJ1-4
CDR3: CASSQVRGRGARTNGKLFF
DNA: TGTGCCAGCAGCCAAGTCCGGGGGAGGGGGGCCCGAACTAATGGAAAACTGTTTTTT

size: many
D: TRBD1
V: TRBV5-1
J: TRBJ1-2
CDR3: CASSQTGNGGYTF
DNA: TGCGCCAGCAGCCAGACAGGGAATGGGGGCTACACCTTC